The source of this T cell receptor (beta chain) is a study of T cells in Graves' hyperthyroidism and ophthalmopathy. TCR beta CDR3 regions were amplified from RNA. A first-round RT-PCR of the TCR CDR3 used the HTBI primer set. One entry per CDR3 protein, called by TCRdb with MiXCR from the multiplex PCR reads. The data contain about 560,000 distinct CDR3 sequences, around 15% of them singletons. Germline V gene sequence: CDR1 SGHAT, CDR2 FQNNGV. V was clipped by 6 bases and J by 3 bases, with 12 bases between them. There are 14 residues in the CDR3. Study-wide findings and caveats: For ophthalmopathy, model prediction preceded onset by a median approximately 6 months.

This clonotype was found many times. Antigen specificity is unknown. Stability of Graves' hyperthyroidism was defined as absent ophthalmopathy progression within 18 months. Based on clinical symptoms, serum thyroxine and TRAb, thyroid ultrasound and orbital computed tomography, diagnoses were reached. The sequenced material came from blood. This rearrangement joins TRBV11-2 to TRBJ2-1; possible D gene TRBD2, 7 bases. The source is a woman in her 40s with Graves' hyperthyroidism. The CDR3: CASRHREGYNEQFF. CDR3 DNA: TGTGCCAGCAGACACAGGGAGGGCTACAATGAGCAGTTCTTC. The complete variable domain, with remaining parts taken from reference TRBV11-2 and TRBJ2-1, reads EAGVAQSPRYKIIEKRQSVAFWCNPISGHATLYWYQQILGQGPKLLIQFQNNGVVDDSQLPKDRFSAERLKGVDSTLKIQPAKLEDSAVYLCASRHREGYNEQFFGPGTRLTVL.